Each of the 18 T cell receptor beta chains below was sequenced from the same sample in a study of T cell responses to AZD1222 COVID-19 vaccine. The repertoire was sequenced with immunoSEQ multiplex PCR; TCRdb's copy has only in-frame clones and lacks some. The sample has some 170,000 clones; around 93% are singletons. The sequencing here drew on peripheral blood, taken 28 days after the second dose of the MenACWY control vaccine. These receptors all come from an adult who received the MenACWY meningococcal vaccine as a control.

The chain uses TRBV7-9 and TRBJ2-6, with D tentatively TRBD1 (6 bases). This CDR3 spans 15 amino acids. Trimming cost V 3 bases and J 2 bases, with 8 bases left between them. CDR1 is SEHNR and CDR2 is FQNEAQ in the germline V gene (reference sequence). The CDR3 loop is CASSFSGAGANVLTF. The CDR3 DNA follows: TGTGCCAGCAGCTTCTCAGGGGCTGGGGCCAACGTCCTGACTTTC.

The rearrangement uses TRBV5-4 and TRBJ2-7, with 9 bases identical to TRBD2. Germline loops: CDR1 SGHNT, CDR2 YYREEE (reference sequence). The CDR3 covers 15 residues. Trimming at V came to 0 bases and at J to 3 bases, leaving 4 bases not matched to a gene. CDR3 protein: CASSLGRGGGYEQYF. CDR3 nucleotides: TGTGCCAGCAGCTTGGGGCGGGGGGGCGGCTACGAGCAGTACTTC.

The V and J genes are TRBV27 and TRBJ2-1; 8 bases align to TRBD1. The J segment lost 2 bases and the V segment lost 5 bases, leaving 5 bases of the junction unmatched. CDR1 and CDR2 (germline): MNHEY, SMNVEV (reference sequence). The CDR3 loop spans 15 amino acids. CDR3 in amino acids: CASSQDRGPYNEQFF. CDR3 coding DNA: TGTGCCAGCAGTCAAGACAGGGGTCCCTACAATGAGCAGTTCTTC.

The gene calls are TRBV12-3 or TRBV12-4 and TRBJ1-2; D gene unclear. Trimming took 1 base from V and 8 from J, leaving 8 bases between them. The CDR3 is 12 amino acids. The CDR3 is CASSLGPRGYTF. The CDR3, as DNA: TGTGCCAGCAGTTTAGGACCGAGGGGCTACACCTTC.

The chain recombines TRBV7-2 with TRBJ1-3, with D uncertain. The CDR3 is 15 residues long. V was trimmed by 2 bases and J by 4 bases, leaving 12 bases between them. Germline V gene lookup returns CDR1 SGHTA and CDR2 FQGNSA. For the CDR3, the DNA is TGTGCCAGCAGCTTATATCCGGGGTTCGGAAACACCATATATTTT. Translated, it gives CASSLYPGFGNTIYF.

The chain joins TRBV30 to TRBJ2-5, with D unresolved. Trimming took 2 bases from V and 5 from J, leaving 6 bases between them. Per the germline V gene, CDR1 is GTSNPN and CDR2 is SVGIG (reference sequence). This CDR3 region has 11 residues. CDR3: CAWSNGETQYF. The CDR3 region has the DNA TGTGCCTGGAGTAACGGGGAGACCCAGTACTTC. The variable domain in full, with the rest retrieved from reference TRBV30 and TRBJ2-5, is SQTIHQWPATLVQPVGSPLSLECTVEGTSNPNLYWYRQAAGRGLQLLFYSVGIGQISSEVPQNLSASRPQDRQFILSSKKLLLSDSGFYLCAWSNGETQYFGPGTRLLVL.

V is TRBV7-2 and J is TRBJ1-1, with D maybe TRBD1 (5 bases). Trimming cost V 1 base and J 4 bases, with 10 bases left between them. This CDR3 spans 14 amino acids. Per germline, CDR1 SGHTA and CDR2 FQGNSA. In nucleotides, the CDR3 is TGTGCCAGCAGCTTAGTACAAGGGACCACTGAAGCTTTCTTT. Translating it yields CASSLVQGTTEAFF.

V and J are TRBV19 and TRBJ2-3; TRBD2 might be the D (6 bases). The CDR3 consists of 15 residues. Germline lookup yields CDR1 LNHDA and CDR2 SQIVND (reference sequence). With 5 bases removed from V and 4 bases from J, the gap between germline ends came to 16 bases. The CDR3 region has the DNA TGTGCCAGTAGTCCTCCCGGGGGAGCCCCAGATACGCAGTATTTT. This encodes CASSPPGGAPDTQYF.

This clone has only a few counts. V usage is TRBV19 and J usage is TRBJ1-1; weak D call: TRBD1 (6 bases). Trimming removed 9 bases at V and 1 base at J, with 21 bases between. The CDR3 runs to 16 residues. Germline V lookup: CDR1 LNHDA, CDR2 SQIVND (reference sequence). The CDR3 region is CASFAGTLFPNTEAFF. The CDR3 DNA is TGTGCCAGCTTTGCCGGGACACTATTTCCGAACACTGAAGCTTTCTTT. The entire variable domain, with the rest obtained from reference TRBV19 and TRBJ1-1, is as follows: DGGITQSPKYLFRKEGQNVTLSCEQNLNHDAMYWYRQDPGQGLRLIYYSQIVNDFQKGDIAEGYSVSREKKESFPLTVTSAQKNPTAFYLCASFAGTLFPNTEAFFGQGTRLTVV.

The V gene is TRBV7-9, the J gene TRBJ2-7; D gene ambiguous. The germline V and J ends were trimmed by 1 base and 5 bases, with 12 bases remaining between them. Germline assignment: CDR1 SEHNR and CDR2 FQNEAQ (reference sequence). This CDR3 comprises 14 residues. CDR3 in DNA: TGTGCCAGCAGCTTAGTACCTCCACCCCACGAGCAGTACTTC. As protein: CASSLVPPPHEQYF.

Turning to this clone: The same CDR3 is also encoded by other DNA sequences in this sample. The J gene is TRBJ1-1, the V gene TRBV19; a weak D match, TRBD1 (5 bases). The CDR3 is made up of 13 amino acids. Germline V CDR1 and CDR2: LNHDA, SQIVND (reference sequence). The germline V and J ends were trimmed by 6 bases and 0 bases, with 8 bases remaining between them. The DNA of the CDR3 is TGTGCCAGTAGCGGGACTGTGAACACTGAAGCTTTCTTT. This codes for CASSGTVNTEAFF.

The chain uses TRBV29-1 and TRBJ1-2; 7 bases align to TRBD1. J gave up 2 bases and V 4 bases, and 4 bases lay outside the gene matches. Germline V gene sequence: CDR1 SQVTM, CDR2 ANQGSEA. The CDR3 loop spans 13 amino acids. The CDR3 reads CSVVQGGNYGYTF. The CDR3 DNA follows: TGCAGCGTTGTGCAGGGGGGCAACTATGGCTACACCTTC.

In DNA form, the CDR3 reads TGTGCCAGCAGCCCCAGTCTGGAGACCCAGTACTTC. Amino acids: CASSPSLETQYF. The chain links TRBV9 to TRBJ2-5; unclear D gene. CDR3 length: 12 residues. V was pared by 4 bases and J by 5 bases, with 9 bases between. CDR1 is SGDLS and CDR2 is YYNGEE in the germline V gene.

This clone was counted a few times. V usage is TRBV7-2 and J usage is TRBJ2-3; 12 bases map to TRBD2. The CDR3 runs to 17 residues. The germline CDR1 and CDR2 sequences are SGHTA and FQGNSA. V shed 5 bases and J 4 bases; nucleotides not matched to a gene: 10. The CDR3 DNA sequence: TGTGCCAGCAGCGGGCAGCTAGCGGGGGGGCGATCAGATACGCAGTATTTT. This gives the protein CASSGQLAGGRSDTQYF.

CDR3 nucleotide sequence: TGTGCCAGCAGCTGGGGGAGGGACACTGAAGCTTTCTTT. Translated, it gives CASSWGRDTEAFF. The V and J genes are TRBV7-8 and TRBJ1-1, with D possibly being TRBD1 (5 bases). V gave up 4 bases and J gave up 3 bases, with 9 bases separating them. The CDR3 spans 13 residues. Germline CDR1 is SGHVS and CDR2 is FQNEAQ.

V usage is TRBV4-1 and J usage is TRBJ1-6; no reliable D call. The ends were cut back, 1 base at V and 10 bases at J, with 5 bases in the middle. This CDR3 contains 12 residues. The germline V gene encodes CDR1 MGHRA and CDR2 YSYEKL. The CDR3: CASSQVGSPLHF. The CDR3 DNA reads as TGCGCCAGCAGCCAAGTCGGATCACCCCTCCACTTT.

CDR3 bases: TGTGCCAGCAGTGATCCTCTAGCGGGGGGCTCCTACGAGCAGTACTTC. Protein product: CASSDPLAGGSYEQYF. The chain combines TRBV25-1 with TRBJ2-7, with 11 bases that match TRBD2. Germline-derived CDR1 and CDR2 are MGHDK and SYGVNS. CDR3 length: 16 amino acids. V was pared by 3 bases and J by 0 bases, with 4 bases of the junction left unmatched.

The chain uses TRBV20-1 and TRBJ2-1; D gene unclear. CDR3 length equals 14 residues. Germline assignment: CDR1 DFQATT and CDR2 SNEGSKA (reference sequence). The V and J ends lost 3 bases and 3 bases respectively, with 12 bases between them. The DNA for the CDR3 is TGCAGTGCTAGTATCCGGGTGCGCTACAATGAGCAGTTCTTC. Its protein is CSASIRVRYNEQFF.